This passage covers 5 T cell receptor beta chains from one sample sequenced in a study of regulatory T cells in long-lasting Graves disease. Time point reported: newly diagnosed GD, antithyroid drugs for less than 3 months. Isolated PBMC RNA provided the starting material for the TCR library. The authors built TCR beta libraries using iRepertoire HTBI primers and Arm-PCR of CDR3 regions. In TCRdb, the multiplex PCR reads were re-called with MiXCR into one record per CDR3 protein. Of around 460,000 distinct CDR3 sequences in the sample, 12% to 15% were seen once. These records were also assigned to another study, of T cells in Graves' hyperthyroidism and ophthalmopathy.

The material was peripheral blood mononuclear cells (PBMCs), obtained at new diagnosis, from a patient treated with antithyroid drugs. The receptors stem from a woman aged 45-65 years with Graves disease.

This clonotype was counted ten times or more. The chain has TRBV11-1 and TRBJ2-4; TRBD2 might be the D (5 bases). CDR1 is SGHAT, CDR2 FQDESV, per germline (reference sequence). V was clipped by 4 bases and J by 9 bases, with 28 bases between them. This CDR3 spans 18 amino acids. The CDR3 sequence: CASSWGEGSGLDGSIQYF. CDR3 DNA sequence: TGTGCCAGCAGCTGGGGTGAAGGGTCGGGCCTCGATGGGAGCATTCAGTACTTC.

This clonotype was seen at least ten times. The rearrangement uses TRBV29-1 and TRBJ2-7; TRBD2 matches at 8 bases. Germline V CDR1 and CDR2: SQVTM, ANQGSEA. The CDR3 loop spans 13 amino acids. V shed 4 bases and J 7 bases; nucleotides not matched to a gene: 9. The CDR3 reads CSVGQRLAREQYF. DNA of the CDR3: TGCAGCGTTGGCCAAAGACTAGCGCGGGAGCAGTACTTC.

This clonotype was observed many times. The V gene is TRBV5-1, the J gene TRBJ2-7; D ambiguous. Looked up from germline, CDR1 is SGHRS and CDR2 is YFSETQ. V was pared by 3 bases and J by 2 bases, with 15 bases between. This CDR3 region has 15 residues. The CDR3 bases are TGCGCCAGCAGCTCCCAAATAGACGGGCCCTACGAGCAGTACTTC. Encoded protein: CASSSQIDGPYEQYF. Full variable domain (remainder filled in from reference TRBV5-1 and TRBJ2-7): KAGVTQTPRYLIKTRGQQVTLSCSPISGHRSVSWYQQTPGQGLQFLFEYFSETQRNKGNFPGRFSGRQFSNSRSEMNVSTLELGDSALYLCASSSQIDGPYEQYFGPGTRLTVT.

As for this clonotype: This sequence may be a read error, since a much larger clone differs from it by one base. This likely comes from a read error, as the CDR3 has no conserved phenylalanine or tryptophan at its end. The chain combines TRBV12-3 or TRBV12-4 with TRBJ1-1; 7 nucleotides agree with TRBD1. Trimming removed 6 bases from V and 4 bases from J; junction bases left unmatched: 5. The CDR3 contains 13 residues. CDR3 amino acids: CASRSDRATEAFS. The CDR3 region has the DNA TGTGCCAGCAGATCCGACAGGGCCACTGAAGCTTTCTCT.

As regards this clonotype: A far larger clone is only one base removed, so a read error is likely. CDR3 bases: TGCAGTGCTACACCTGACAGCATATCCTACGAGCAGTTCTTC. Residues: CSATPDSISYEQFF. The chain links TRBV20-1 to TRBJ2-1; possible D gene TRBD1, 5 bases. This CDR3 is built from 14 residues. Trimming shortened V by 4 bases and J by 10 bases, and 20 bases separated the two germline ends. Germline assignment: CDR1 DFQATT and CDR2 SNEGSKA (reference sequence).